This T cell receptor (beta chain) came from a study of PD-1 blockade in mismatch repair-deficient tumors. J gave up 3 bases and V 1 base, and 0 bases lay outside the gene matches. The CDR3 sequence is 14 residues long. In germline, CDR1 is SGHRS, CDR2 YFSETQ. This table comes from immunoSEQ multiplex PCR, and its TCRdb copy is limited to in-frame clones, with some not included. The sample records 8,500 to 9,500 clones, more than 70% being singletons. J is TRBJ2-7 and V is TRBV5-1; 11 bases map to TRBD2. Material: PBMCs, obtained almost 47 weeks after starting pembrolizumab. This TCR came from an adult with mismatch repair-deficient cancer. As DNA, the CDR3 is TGCGCCAGCAGCTTGACTAGCGGGGGCTACGAGCAGTACTTC. Protein: CASSLTSGGYEQYF.